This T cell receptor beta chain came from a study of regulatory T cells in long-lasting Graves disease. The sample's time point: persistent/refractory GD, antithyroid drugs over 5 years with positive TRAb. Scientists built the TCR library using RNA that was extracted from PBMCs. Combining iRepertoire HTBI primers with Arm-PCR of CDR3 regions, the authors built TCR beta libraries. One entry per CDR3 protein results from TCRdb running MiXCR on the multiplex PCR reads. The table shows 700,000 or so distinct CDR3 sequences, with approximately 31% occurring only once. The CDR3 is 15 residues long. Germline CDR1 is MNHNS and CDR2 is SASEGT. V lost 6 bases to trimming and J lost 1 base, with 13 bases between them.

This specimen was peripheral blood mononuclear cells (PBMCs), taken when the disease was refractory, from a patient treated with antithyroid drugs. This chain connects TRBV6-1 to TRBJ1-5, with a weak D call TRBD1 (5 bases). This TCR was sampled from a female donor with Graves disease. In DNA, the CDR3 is TGTGCCAGCAGCTCCTCTGGGGCAAGCAATCAGCCCCAGCATTTT. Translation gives CASSSSGASNQPQHF.